Below are 18 T cell receptor beta chains sequenced from a single sample in a study of B cell selection in AIRE deficiency. Regulatory T cells were sorted as CD4+CD25hiCD127low/negative. Using immunoSEQ multiplex PCR, the repertoire was profiled, and TCRdb retains in-frame clones only, with some absent. Here the sample spans around 1,700 clones, around 80% being singletons. The source material was CD4+CD25+ Tregs sorted from PBMCs. The receptors shown here come from a human donor in good health.

The CDR3 coding sequence is TGTGCCAGCACCCAGCGGTGGGAACCCTACGAGCAGTACTTC. It translates to CASTQRWEPYEQYF. This chain joins TRBV6-5 and TRBJ2-7, with D perhaps matching TRBD2 (5 bases). The CDR3 sequence is 14 residues long. V was cut by 7 bases and J by 2 bases, with 15 bases left in between. Germline V gives CDR1 MNHEY, CDR2 SVGAGI.

This sequence joins TRBV6-4 and TRBJ2-2; TRBD1 is a possible D gene (6 bases). The CDR3 runs to 13 residues. Germline CDR1 MRHNA, CDR2 SNTAGT. Trimming shortened V by 8 bases and J by 6 bases, and 13 bases separated the two germline ends. CDR3 residues: CASRQDGAGELFF. The CDR3 coding sequence is TGTGCCAGCCGACAGGACGGCGCCGGGGAGCTGTTTTTT.

A few counts support this clone. This chain connects TRBV7-9 to TRBJ2-5; D is tentatively TRBD1 or TRBD2 (6 bases each). CDR3 size: 14 residues. The germline V gene has CDR1 SEHNR and CDR2 FQNEAQ (reference sequence). Trimming removed 4 bases from V and 4 bases from J, with 13 bases in between. The CDR3 DNA follows: TGTGCCAGCAGCTCCTCGGGGGCCGCAGAGACCCAGTACTTC. Translated: CASSSSGAAETQYF.

The genes are TRBV9 and TRBJ2-4; D gene uncertain. Trimming removed 4 bases at V and 0 bases at J, with 8 bases between. The CDR3 sequence is 14 residues long. Germline V CDR1 and CDR2: SGDLS, YYNGEE. The chain's CDR3 is CASSPRLAKNIQYF. DNA for the CDR3: TGTGCCAGCAGCCCCCGACTAGCCAAAAACATTCAGTACTTC.

The chain carries TRBV27 and TRBJ1-1; TRBD1 is a possible D gene (6 bases). Germline assignment: CDR1 MNHEY and CDR2 SMNVEV (reference sequence). The V end was cut by 7 bases, the J end by 1 base, with 16 bases between. This CDR3 contains 15 residues. DNA for the CDR3: TGTGCCAGCACTCCCAGGGGCAGATCGAACACTGAAGCTTTCTTT. As protein: CASTPRGRSNTEAFF.

This sequence joins TRBV4-1 and TRBJ1-3, with 8 bases that match TRBD1. The trim removed 5 bases at V and 4 bases at J, leaving 10 bases unmatched. The CDR3 length is 16 residues. Germline V gene sequence: CDR1 MGHRA, CDR2 YSYEKL. For the CDR3, the DNA is TGCGCCAGCAGCAGAGGACAGGGATTGGCCGGAAACACCATATATTTT. Translation: CASSRGQGLAGNTIYF.

This sequence joins TRBV14 and TRBJ2-7; D is possibly TRBD2 (5 bases). The germline gives CDR1 SGHDN, CDR2 FVKESK. The ends were cut back, 0 bases at V and 0 bases at J, with 9 bases in the middle. This CDR3 region has 15 residues. The CDR3 is CASSQESGSSYEQYF. The CDR3 DNA is TGTGCCAGCAGCCAAGAAAGCGGCAGCTCCTACGAGCAGTACTTC. The entire variable domain, with the rest obtained from reference TRBV14 and TRBJ2-7, is as follows: EAGVTQFPSHSVIEKGQTVTLRCDPISGHDNLYWYRRVMGKEIKFLLHFVKESKQDESGMPNNRFLAERTGGTYSTLKVQPAELEDSGVYFCASSQESGSSYEQYFGPGTRLTVT.

The chain links TRBV19 to TRBJ2-1; D might be TRBD2 (6 bases). CDR3 size: 15 residues. The germline V gene has CDR1 LNHDA and CDR2 SQIVND (reference sequence). V was clipped by 8 bases and J by 7 bases, with 21 bases between them. The CDR3 DNA follows: TGTGCCAGTTCCTATAGGAGGGAGCCCTGGAATGAGCAGTTCTTC. Amino acid sequence: CASSYRREPWNEQFF.

The V gene is TRBV9, the J gene TRBJ2-5, with D possibly matching TRBD2 (6 bases). Trimming left V 5 bases short and J 5 bases short, with 19 bases between. This CDR3 contains 15 residues. Germline values: CDR1 SGDLS, CDR2 YYNGEE. The CDR3 nucleotides read TGTGCCAGCAGTTTTAGCGGCCTAGGTCGGGAGACCCAGTACTTC. As protein: CASSFSGLGRETQYF.

The genes are TRBV13 and TRBJ1-2, with D tentatively TRBD1 (5 bases). CDR1 PRHDT and CDR2 FYEKMQ come from the germline V gene (reference sequence). The CDR3 totals 16 residues. V lost 0 bases, J lost 6 bases, and 17 bases lay in between. The CDR3 DNA sequence: TGTGCCAGCAGCTTAGGCCTGAAGGGACTCAGTGATGGCTACACCTTC. It codes for CASSLGLKGLSDGYTF.

The chain links TRBV28 to TRBJ2-3, with 10 bases lining up with TRBD2. The CDR3 is 19 amino acids. The junction had 13 bases not matched to a gene; V was cut back by 4 bases and J by 0 bases. CDR1 is MDHEN, CDR2 SYDVKM, per germline. The CDR3 nucleotides are TGTGCCAGCAGTTCTCCACCCGGACTAGCGGTTTTTAGCACAGATACGCAGTATTTT. Translating gives CASSSPPGLAVFSTDTQYF.

This clone was counted once. This chain joins TRBV10-3 and TRBJ2-6; D unresolved. V gave up 6 bases and J gave up 2 bases, with 5 bases separating them. Germline loops: CDR1 ENHRY, CDR2 SYGVKD. The CDR3 sequence is 13 residues long. This chain's CDR3 is CAIRGPGANVLTF. DNA of the CDR3: TGTGCCATCAGGGGTCCTGGGGCCAACGTCCTGACTTTC.

This clone was detected once. The CDR3 loop is CASSYSGGRVEKLFF. DNA for the CDR3: TGTGCCAGCAGTTACTCCGGGGGGCGCGTAGAAAAACTGTTTTTT. The V call is TRBV6-6, the J call TRBJ1-4; tentative D call: TRBD1 (6 bases). The CDR3 is 15 residues long. Germline CDR1 MNHNY, CDR2 SVGAGI (reference sequence). The V gene lost 0 bases and the J gene lost 8 bases, with 13 bases spanning the gap.

This clone was detected a few times. The chain joins TRBV7-9 to TRBJ2-7, with D possibly TRBD1 on 6 matching bases. The CDR3 spans 15 residues. The V gene lost 2 bases and the J gene lost 5 bases, with 16 bases spanning the gap. Germline values: CDR1 SEHNR, CDR2 FQNEAQ (reference sequence). The CDR3 DNA is TGTGCCAGCAGCTTACCCAGGGGTCGAGAAAACGAGCAGTACTTC. It is translated as CASSLPRGRENEQYF. The variable domain in full, with the rest retrieved from reference TRBV7-9 and TRBJ2-7, is DTGVSQNPRHKITKRGQNVTFRCDPISEHNRLYWYRQTLGQGPEFLTYFQNEAQLEKSRLLSDRFSAERPKGSFSTLEIQRTEQGDSAMYLCASSLPRGRENEQYFGPGTRLTVT.

The J gene is TRBJ1-2, the V gene TRBV28; 8 nucleotides align to TRBD1. The V segment lost 7 bases and the J segment 2 bases; nucleotides outside the gene matches: 12. Germline CDR1 is MDHEN and CDR2 is SYDVKM. This CDR3 region has 16 residues. CDR3 amino acids: CASMNRDRFFNYGYTF. The CDR3 bases are TGTGCCAGCATGAACCGGGACAGGTTCTTCAACTATGGCTACACCTTC.

The rearrangement joins TRBV18 to TRBJ2-2, with TRBD1 matching over 8 bases. This CDR3 spans 15 amino acids. Germline V gene sequence: CDR1 KGHSH, CDR2 LQKENI. The V gene end was trimmed by 6 bases and the J gene end by 4 bases; junction bases not matched to a gene: 7. CDR3 protein: CASSPGQAVTGELFF. DNA for the CDR3: TGTGCCAGCTCCCCGGGACAGGCCGTCACCGGGGAGCTGTTTTTT. The full variable domain, rest sourced from reference TRBV18 and TRBJ2-2, is NAGVMQNPRHLVRRRGQEARLRCSPMKGHSHVYWYRQLPEEGLKFMVYLQKENIIDESGMPKERFSAEFPKEGPSILRIQQVVRGDSAAYFCASSPGQAVTGELFFGEGSRLTVL.

The gene calls are TRBV9 and TRBJ1-4; D possibly corresponds to TRBD1 (5 bases). The CDR3 extends over 21 amino acids. The V end was cut by 0 bases, the J end by 3 bases, with 27 bases between. Germline values: CDR1 SGDLS, CDR2 YYNGEE. The CDR3 nucleotides are TGTGCCAGCAGCGTAGCTCTGCCGGGGGACCCTCACCCAGAAGCTAATGAAAAACTGTTTTTT. Translation gives CASSVALPGDPHPEANEKLFF.

V and J are TRBV6-5 and TRBJ1-3; D might be TRBD1 (6 bases). This CDR3 contains 14 residues. Per the germline V gene, CDR1 is MNHEY and CDR2 is SVGAGI. The germline V and J ends were trimmed by 6 bases and 4 bases, with 13 bases remaining between them. CDR3 in amino acids: CASRPSGVGNTIYF. The DNA for the CDR3 is TGTGCCAGCAGACCTTCAGGGGTGGGAAACACCATATATTTT.